The present TCR beta chain was sequenced within a study of T cell repertoires in aging, cancer and after chemotherapy. In the study overall: Donors were grouped into six age bands spanning 30 or younger through 70 or older. Study outcomes and limitations: Rebound thymic output was suggested by rising median generation probability during chemotherapy in each cancer cohort.

Multiplex touch-down PCR with TRB-A/B primers amplified rearranged V-D-J TRB sequences. In TCRdb, the multiplex PCR reads were re-called with MiXCR into one record per CDR3 protein. This sample has over 9,000 distinct CDR3 sequences, with approximately 40% found just once. Peripheral blood genomic DNA, not sorted cells or RNA, was the template. In regard to this clonotype: Its antigen is as yet unknown.

The V end lost 6 bases, the J end lost 2 bases, and 19 bases lay between the germline ends. The germline CDR1 and CDR2 sequences are MNHNY and SVGAGI (reference sequence). CDR3 length: 16 amino acids. This receptor was obtained from a human donor in good health. The sequenced sample consisted of blood. The chain recombines TRBV6-6 with TRBJ1-2, with D possibly being TRBD1 (5 bases). This CDR3 is CASRKNWGDSNYGYTF. Here the CDR3 DNA reads TGTGCCAGCAGGAAAAATTGGGGGGACTCGAACTATGGCTACACCTTC.